This T cell receptor (beta chain) was sequenced for a study of blood T cell repertoires in COVID-19. For the study at large: Sample material is recorded as cDNA or gDNA derived from T cells, B-cell-depleted T cells, or PBMCs.

Germline V CDR1 and CDR2: GTSNPN, SVGIG (reference sequence). V was pared by 3 bases and J by 0 bases, with 9 bases between. This CDR3 has 13 amino acids. Participant ages covered roughly 18 to 89 years across approximately 25 US areas. Donors in Cohort 3 who had recovered were those with two negative PCRs, healthcare professional clearance, or resolution of their symptoms. Authors' data handling: The authors estimated nucleated cell counts from reference gene primer amplification. TCRdb's copy holds only in-frame clones and misses some; the assay was immunoSEQ multiplex PCR. Clone size and the V and J calls come from that table; the DNA yielded D and trimming. This sample carries hundreds of thousands of clones, approximately 84% of them seen once, and the ten largest clones take around 15%.

Sequenced material: PBMCs or T cells enriched from blood (not recorded which). The TCR originated in a man between 18 and 29 years old who had recovered from COVID-19. V is TRBV30 and J is TRBJ2-7; D is possibly TRBD1 (6 bases). DNA of the CDR3: TGTGCCTGGAGGAACAGGGTCTCCTACGAGCAGTACTTC. Its protein product is CAWRNRVSYEQYF. The whole variable domain, filled in from reference TRBV30 and TRBJ2-7, reads SQTIHQWPATLVQPVGSPLSLECTVEGTSNPNLYWYRQAAGRGLQLLFYSVGIGQISSEVPQNLSASRPQDRQFILSSKKLLLSDSGFYLCAWRNRVSYEQYFGPGTRLTVT.